This T cell receptor (beta chain) was retrieved from a study of response to subunit inactivated influenza vaccine. This clonotype has at least ten counts. Its antigen is unknown. V gave up 2 bases and J gave up 0 bases, with 14 bases separating them. This CDR3 spans 16 amino acids. Germline CDR1 is SGHTA and CDR2 is FQGNSA. Overall study results and limits: Few additional T cells are recruited per seasonal influenza vaccination, authors suggested.

In TCRdb, the RT-PCR reads were re-called with MiXCR into one record per CDR3 protein. The profile shows under 800,000 distinct CDR3 sequences, about 15% of them singletons. This TCR was recovered from a man in his fifties who received an inactivated influenza vaccine. V is TRBV7-2 and J is TRBJ2-7, with D perhaps assigned TRBD1 or TRBD2 (5 bases each). Sequenced here: PBMCs from blood, sampled around 14 days before vaccination. The CDR3 is CASSLWGRGSSYEQYF. The CDR3 DNA reads as TGTGCCAGCAGCTTATGGGGGAGAGGGAGCTCCTACGAGCAGTACTTC.